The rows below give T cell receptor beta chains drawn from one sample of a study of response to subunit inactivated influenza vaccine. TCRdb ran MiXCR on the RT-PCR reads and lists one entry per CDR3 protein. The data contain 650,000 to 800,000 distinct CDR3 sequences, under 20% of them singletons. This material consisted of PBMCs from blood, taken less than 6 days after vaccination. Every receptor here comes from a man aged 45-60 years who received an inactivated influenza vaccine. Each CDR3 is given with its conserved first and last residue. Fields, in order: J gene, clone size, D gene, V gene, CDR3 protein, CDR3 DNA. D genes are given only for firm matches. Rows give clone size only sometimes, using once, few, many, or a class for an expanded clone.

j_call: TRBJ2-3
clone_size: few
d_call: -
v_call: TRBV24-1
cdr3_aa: CATSDSGLGGTDTQYF
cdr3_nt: TGTGCCACCAGTGACTCCGGACTTGGAGGGACAGATACGCAGTATTTT

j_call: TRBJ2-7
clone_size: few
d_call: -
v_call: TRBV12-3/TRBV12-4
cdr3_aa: CASRKTGMVYEQYF
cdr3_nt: TGTGCCAGCCGAAAAACAGGGATGGTCTACGAGCAGTACTTC

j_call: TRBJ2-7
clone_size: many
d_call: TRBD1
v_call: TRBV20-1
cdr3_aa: CSANSPRDSTYEQYF
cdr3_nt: TGCAGTGCCAACTCGCCCCGGGACAGTACCTACGAGCAGTACTTC

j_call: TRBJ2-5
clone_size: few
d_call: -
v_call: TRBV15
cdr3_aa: CATSKRLETQYF
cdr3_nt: TGTGCCACCAGCAAAAGGCTCGAGACCCAGTACTTC

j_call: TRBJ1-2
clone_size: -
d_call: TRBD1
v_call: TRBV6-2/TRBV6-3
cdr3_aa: CASSYPGQTADGYTF
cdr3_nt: TGTGCCAGCAGTTACCCGGGACAGACCGCCGATGGCTACACCTTC

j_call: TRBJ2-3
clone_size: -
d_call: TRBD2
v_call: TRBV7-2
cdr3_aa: CASSFLGLAIDTQYF
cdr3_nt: TGTGCCAGCAGCTTTTTGGGACTAGCGATAGATACGCAGTATTTT

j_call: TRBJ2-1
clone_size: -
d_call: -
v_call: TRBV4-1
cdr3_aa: CASSQDPGRYNEQFF
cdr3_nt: TGCGCCAGCAGCCAAGATCCGGGACGGTACAATGAGCAGTTCTTC

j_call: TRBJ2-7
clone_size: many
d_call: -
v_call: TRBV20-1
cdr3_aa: CSARDPLSYEQYF
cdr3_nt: TGCAGTGCTAGAGATCCTCTCTCCTACGAGCAGTACTTC

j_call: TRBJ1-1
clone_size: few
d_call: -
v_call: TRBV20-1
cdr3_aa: CRGLMGVTEAFF
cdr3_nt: TGCAGGGGGTTGATGGGGGTCACTGAAGCTTTCTTT

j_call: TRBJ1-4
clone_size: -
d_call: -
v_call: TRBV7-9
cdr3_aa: CASNRGRTNEKLFF
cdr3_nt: TGTGCCAGCAACCGCGGGAGAACTAATGAAAAACTGTTTTTT

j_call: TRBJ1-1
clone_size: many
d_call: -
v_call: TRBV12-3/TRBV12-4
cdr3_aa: CASNFGLGNTEAFF
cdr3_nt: TGTGCCAGCAACTTTGGGTTGGGGAACACTGAAGCTTTCTTT

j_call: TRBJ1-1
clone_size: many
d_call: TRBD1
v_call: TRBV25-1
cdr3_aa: CASRITGGTEAFF
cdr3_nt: TGTGCCAGCAGAATTACAGGGGGGACTGAAGCTTTCTTT

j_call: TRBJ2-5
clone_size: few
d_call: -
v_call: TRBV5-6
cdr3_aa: CASSLGLGRTGFQETQYF
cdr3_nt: TGTGCCAGCAGCTTGGGGCTGGGGAGGACAGGTTTTCAAGAGACCCAGTACTTC

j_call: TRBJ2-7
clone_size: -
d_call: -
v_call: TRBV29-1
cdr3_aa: CSVGSSYEQYF
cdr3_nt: TGCAGCGTCGGCAGCTCCTACGAGCAGTACTTC

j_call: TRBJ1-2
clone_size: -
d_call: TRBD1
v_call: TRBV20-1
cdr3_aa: CSATETGEINYGYTF
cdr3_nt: TGCAGTGCTACGGAAACAGGGGAAATTAACTATGGCTACACCTTC

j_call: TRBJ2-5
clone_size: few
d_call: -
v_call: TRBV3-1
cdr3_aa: CASSPREAGETQYF
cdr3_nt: TGTGCCAGCAGCCCCAGAGAGGCGGGAGAGACCCAGTACTTC

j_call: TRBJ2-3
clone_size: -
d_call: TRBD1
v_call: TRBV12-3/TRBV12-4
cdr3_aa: CASRGGTGVDTQYF
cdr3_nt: TGTGCCAGCAGGGGTGGGACAGGGGTAGATACGCAGTATTTT

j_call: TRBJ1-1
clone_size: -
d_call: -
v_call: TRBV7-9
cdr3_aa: CASSFTQGNTEAFF
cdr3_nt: TGTGCCAGCAGCTTTACTCAGGGGAACACTGAAGCTTTCTTT

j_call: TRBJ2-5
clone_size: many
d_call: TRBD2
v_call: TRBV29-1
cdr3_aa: CSALSGRSQETQYF
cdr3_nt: TGCAGCGCCCTTAGCGGGAGAAGCCAAGAGACCCAGTACTTC

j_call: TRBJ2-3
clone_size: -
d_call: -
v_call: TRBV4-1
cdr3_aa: CASSQSSFSVDTQYF
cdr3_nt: TGCGCCAGCAGCCAATCTTCATTTTCCGTAGATACGCAGTATTTT

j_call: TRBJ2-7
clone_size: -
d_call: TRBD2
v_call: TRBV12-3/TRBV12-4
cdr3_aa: CASRESGSNEQYF
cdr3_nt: TGTGCCAGCAGAGAAAGCGGGAGTAACGAGCAGTACTTC

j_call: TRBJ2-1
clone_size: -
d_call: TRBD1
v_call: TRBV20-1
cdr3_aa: CTQTGTGYNEQFF
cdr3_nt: TGCACCCAGACCGGGACAGGTTACAATGAGCAGTTCTTC

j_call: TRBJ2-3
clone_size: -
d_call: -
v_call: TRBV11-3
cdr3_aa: CASSLFTSDTQYF
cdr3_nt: TGTGCCAGCAGCTTATTTACATCAGATACGCAGTATTTT

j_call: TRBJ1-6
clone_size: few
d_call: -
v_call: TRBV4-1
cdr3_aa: CASSQVAGVRSPLHF
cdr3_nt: TGCGCCAGCAGCCAAGTGGCAGGGGTAAGGTCACCCCTCCACTTT

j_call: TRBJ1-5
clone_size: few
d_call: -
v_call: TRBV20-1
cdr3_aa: CSYGPSNQPQHF
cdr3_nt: TGCAGTTACGGACCGAGCAATCAGCCCCAGCATTTT